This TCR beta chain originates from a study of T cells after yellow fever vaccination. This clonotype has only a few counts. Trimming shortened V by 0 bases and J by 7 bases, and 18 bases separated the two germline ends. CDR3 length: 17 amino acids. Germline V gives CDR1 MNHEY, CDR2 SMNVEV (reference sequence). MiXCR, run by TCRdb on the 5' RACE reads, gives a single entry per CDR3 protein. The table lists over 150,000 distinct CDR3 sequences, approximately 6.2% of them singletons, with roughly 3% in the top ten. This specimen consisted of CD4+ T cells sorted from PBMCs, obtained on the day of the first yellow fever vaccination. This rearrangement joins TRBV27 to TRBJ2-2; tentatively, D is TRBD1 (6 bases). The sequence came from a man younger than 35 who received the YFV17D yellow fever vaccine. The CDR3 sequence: CASSLSITGYRGGELFF. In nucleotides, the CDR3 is TGTGCCAGCAGTTTATCGATCACAGGGTATCGCGGCGGGGAGCTGTTTTTT.